This T cell receptor (beta chain) was profiled in a study of early T cells in non-severe SARS-CoV-2 infection (dated by TCRdb to the early 2020s). Notes on the research overall: Because TCR sequencing relied on bulk RNA taken from unsorted whole blood, pairing of alpha and beta chains was not possible. The research as a whole found: VDJdb matching was skewed toward anti-spike CD8 responses, so virus-specific expansions were likely underestimated and private and CD4 specificities were missed.

Notes on this clonotype: Its recognized antigen is unknown. There are no base qualities to consult, and no much larger clone falls within one base.

Libraries were built with 5' RACE. The instrument given in TCRdb is NextSeq 500. In the TCR library protocol, unique molecular identifiers were attached to individual cDNA molecules to correct for PCR bias and sequencing error. TCR alpha and beta chains were both sequenced, and the abundances of alpha and beta sequences in each sample were closely correlated with each other. Per the source publication's procedure: V gene, J gene and CDR3 annotation of TCR sequences was performed with Decombinator V4. TCRs were defined as expanded if a significant change between any two time points was detected under a Poisson model with p below 0.0001. TCR abundances were normalised to the total number of TCRs sequenced per sample and expressed as counts per million. MAIT TCRs were defined by TRAV1-2 paired with TRAJ12, TRAJ20 or TRAJ33, and iNKT TCRs by TRAV10 paired with TRAJ18. A search of VDJdb, accessed on 1 November 2021, was run for TCRs annotated to CMV, EBV and SARS-CoV-2, with TCRs annotated for multiple antigens excluded. Using fastp trimming at Q25 and MiXCR clonotype assembly, TCRdb reanalyzed the public sequencing data and kept in-frame beta chains. CDR3 protein sequences are deduplicated, and each keeps its most common genes and DNA. The authors' filters were not applied to this entry. The sample table shows 55,000 to 65,000 distinct CDR3 sequences, and 8% to 9% are seen once. The ten most abundant clones make up 15% to 20% of the sample.

Reading from cysteine to phenylalanine, the CDR3 counts 14 amino acids. The CDR3 DNA has 42 bases and is translated from base 1. V trim: 5 bases; J trim: 6 bases; unmatched bases: 10. For CDR1 and CDR2, the germline V gene lists MNHEY and SVGEGT. This was a case-control study nested in a cohort of healthcare workers in London, UK, who had nasopharyngeal swab PCR tests and blood samples taken every week. Healthcare workers were recruited during the week of the UK lockdown, between 23 and 31 March 2020, and followed weekly for up to about 15 weeks. This sequence originates from an adult who was a healthcare worker with PCR-confirmed SARS-CoV-2 infection or an uninfected control (not recorded which). Sequencing used whole blood. The chain uses TRBV6-2 or TRBV6-3 and TRBJ2-7; TRBD2 fits 7 bases in the junction. CDR3 protein: CASSRLASRGEQYF. The DNA sequence reads TGTGCCAGCAGTCGACTAGCATCCCGTGGCGAGCAGTACTTC.